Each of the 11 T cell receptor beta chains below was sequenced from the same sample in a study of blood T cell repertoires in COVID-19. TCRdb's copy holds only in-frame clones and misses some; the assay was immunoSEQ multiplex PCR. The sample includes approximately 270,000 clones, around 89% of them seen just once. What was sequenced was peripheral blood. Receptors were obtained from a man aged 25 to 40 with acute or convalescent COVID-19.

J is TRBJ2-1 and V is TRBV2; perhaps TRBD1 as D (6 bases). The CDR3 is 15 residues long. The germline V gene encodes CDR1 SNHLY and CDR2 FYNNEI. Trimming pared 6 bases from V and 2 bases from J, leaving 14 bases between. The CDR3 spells CASRLPGHPYNEQFF. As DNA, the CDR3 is TGTGCCAGCAGGCTACCGGGACACCCCTACAATGAGCAGTTCTTC.

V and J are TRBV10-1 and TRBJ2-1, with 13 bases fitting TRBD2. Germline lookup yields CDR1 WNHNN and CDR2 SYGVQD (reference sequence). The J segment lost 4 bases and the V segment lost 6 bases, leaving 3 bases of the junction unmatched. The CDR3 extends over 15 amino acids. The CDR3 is CASSKTSGGYNEQFF. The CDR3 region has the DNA TGCGCCAGCAGCAAGACTAGCGGGGGGTACAATGAGCAGTTCTTC.

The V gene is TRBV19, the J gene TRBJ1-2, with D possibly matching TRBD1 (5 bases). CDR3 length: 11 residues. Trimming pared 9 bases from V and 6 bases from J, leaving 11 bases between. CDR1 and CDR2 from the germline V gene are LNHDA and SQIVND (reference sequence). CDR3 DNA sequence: TGTGCCAGCAGGGAAGTGAATGGCTACACCTTC. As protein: CASREVNGYTF.

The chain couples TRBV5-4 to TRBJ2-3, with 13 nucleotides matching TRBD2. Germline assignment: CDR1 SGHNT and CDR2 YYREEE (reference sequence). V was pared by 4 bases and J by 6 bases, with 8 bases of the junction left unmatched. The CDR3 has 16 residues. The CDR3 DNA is TGTGCCAGCAGCCGGACTAGCGGGGGTAGGGGGGATACGCAGTATTTT. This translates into CASSRTSGGRGDTQYF.

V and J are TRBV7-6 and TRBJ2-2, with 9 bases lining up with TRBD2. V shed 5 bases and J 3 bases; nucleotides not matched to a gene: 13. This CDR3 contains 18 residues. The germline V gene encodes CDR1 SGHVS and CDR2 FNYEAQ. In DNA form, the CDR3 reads TGTGCCAGCAGCCCAATCCCGGCTAGCGGGGTGTACACCGGGGAGCTGTTTTTT. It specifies CASSPIPASGVYTGELFF.

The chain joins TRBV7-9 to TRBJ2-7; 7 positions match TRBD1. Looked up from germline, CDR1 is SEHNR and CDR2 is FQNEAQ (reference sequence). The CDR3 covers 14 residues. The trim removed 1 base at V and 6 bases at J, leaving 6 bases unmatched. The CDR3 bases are TGTGCCAGCAGCTTAGGGACAGGTAGTCTCGAGCAGTACTTC. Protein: CASSLGTGSLEQYF.

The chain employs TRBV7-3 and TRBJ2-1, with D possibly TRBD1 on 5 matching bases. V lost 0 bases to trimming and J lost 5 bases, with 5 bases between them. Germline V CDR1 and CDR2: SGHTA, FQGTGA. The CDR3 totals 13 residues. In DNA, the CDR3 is TGTGCCAGCAGCTTAACGGGGCACAATGAGCAGTTCTTC. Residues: CASSLTGHNEQFF. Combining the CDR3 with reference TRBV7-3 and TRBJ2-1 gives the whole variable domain GAGVSQTPSNKVTEKGKYVELRCDPISGHTALYWYRQSLGQGPEFLIYFQGTGAADDSGLPNDRFFAVRPEGSVSTLKIQRTERGDSAVYLCASSLTGHNEQFFGPGTRLTVL.

In DNA, the CDR3 is TGTGCCAGCAGTTCTCCGGGACAGGGGGCCCCTGGCTACACCTTC. Its protein product is CASSSPGQGAPGYTF. The rearrangement links TRBV28 to TRBJ1-2; 12 nucleotides agree with TRBD1. Per the germline V gene, CDR1 is MDHEN and CDR2 is SYDVKM. There are 15 residues in the CDR3. The V gene end was trimmed by 4 bases and the J gene end by 7 bases; junction bases not matched to a gene: 7.

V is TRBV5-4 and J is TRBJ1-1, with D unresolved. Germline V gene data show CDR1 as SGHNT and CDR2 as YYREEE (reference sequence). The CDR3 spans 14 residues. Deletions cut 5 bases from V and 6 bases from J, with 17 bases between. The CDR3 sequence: CASRAGREGSEAFF. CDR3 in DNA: TGTGCCAGCAGAGCCGGACGTGAGGGCTCTGAAGCTTTCTTT. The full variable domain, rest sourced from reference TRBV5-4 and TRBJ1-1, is ETGVTQSPTHLIKTRGQQVTLRCSSQSGHNTVSWYQQALGQGPQFIFQYYREEENGRGNFPPRFSGLQFPNYSSELNVNALELDDSALYLCASRAGREGSEAFFGQGTRLTVV.

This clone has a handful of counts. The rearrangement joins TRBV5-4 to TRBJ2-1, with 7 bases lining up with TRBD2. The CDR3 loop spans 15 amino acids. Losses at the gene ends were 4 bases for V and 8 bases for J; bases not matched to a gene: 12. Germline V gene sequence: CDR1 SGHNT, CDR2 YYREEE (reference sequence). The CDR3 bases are TGTGCCAGCAGCCTCGGGACTACCTCCTTCGATGAGCAGTTCTTC. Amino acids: CASSLGTTSFDEQFF.

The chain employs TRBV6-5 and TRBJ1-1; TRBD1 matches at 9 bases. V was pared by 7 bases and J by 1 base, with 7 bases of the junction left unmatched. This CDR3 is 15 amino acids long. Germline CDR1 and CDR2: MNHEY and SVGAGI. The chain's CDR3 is CASKTGGRSNTEAFF. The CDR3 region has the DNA TGTGCCAGCAAGACAGGGGGAAGATCGAACACTGAAGCTTTCTTT.